The present entry profiles one TCR beta chain with its context. The antigen is unknown. Rearranged V-D-J TRB sequences were amplified with a mixed TRB-A/B primer pool. TCRdb analysed the multiplex PCR reads with MiXCR anew, one entry per CDR3 protein. The sample lists about 9,800 distinct CDR3 sequences; 37% were seen once. The data were obtained in a study of T cell repertoires in aging, cancer and after chemotherapy. Regarding the study as a whole: Loss of evenness, beyond lost richness, contributed to age-related TCR diversity decline in cancer patients.

From germline, CDR1 is MNHNY and CDR2 SVGAGI (reference sequence). The CDR3 contains 12 residues. V was trimmed by 8 bases and J by 2 bases, leaving 10 bases between them. TCR beta rearrangements were amplified from peripheral blood genomic DNA. This TCR derives from a human donor in good health. The chain has TRBV6-6 and TRBJ2-7; possible D gene TRBD2, 6 bases. The source material was blood. The CDR3: CASSTGAYEQYF. CDR3 bases: TGTGCCAGCTCTACGGGAGCCTACGAGCAGTACTTC.